The clone carrying this T cell receptor (beta chain) was seen more than once but under ten times. What it binds is unknown. This sample was taken from a study of T cell responses to AZD1222 COVID-19 vaccine. Whole-study findings and limits: At baseline, just a handful of AZD1222 recipients tested seropositive.

V gave up 7 bases and J gave up 6 bases, with 7 bases separating them. CDR3 length: 12 amino acids. From germline, CDR1 is MDHEN and CDR2 SYDVKM. Clones were sequenced by immunoSEQ multiplex PCR, and TCRdb holds only the in-frame ones, with some missing. The sample records some 180,000 clones, almost 90% being singletons. This TCR derives from an adult in good health. The sequencing here drew on peripheral blood, taken on day 0 of AZD1222 vaccination. The chain carries TRBV28 and TRBJ1-6; no firm D call. The CDR3 loop is CASTVINSPLHF. CDR3 nucleotide sequence: TGTGCCAGCACCGTGATTAATTCACCCCTCCACTTT.